This TCR beta chain was observed in a study of cytomegalovirus exposure and HLA in healthy donors. About the research overall: A preliminary data release comprised tens of millions of unique TCRs obtained from HLA-typed donors. Overall study findings and caveats: In a later analysis, across HLA loci, associated TCR counts were highest for DRB1, lowest for HLA-C.

Primers: 60 Vbeta forward and 13 Jbeta reverse. Here immunoSEQ multiplex PCR was the method, and the copy in TCRdb shows in-frame clones only, minus some. In the table there are under 40,000 clones, roughly 81% of which are singletons. Of note for this clone: Its specificity is not known.

The sample was PBMCs. This TCR came from a middle-aged woman in good health and CMV-seronegative.

The DNA of the CDR3 is TGTGCCAGCGGGGACAGGGCGAAAAATGAAAAACTGTTTTTT. Amino acid sequence: CASGDRAKNEKLFF. V and J are TRBV27 and TRBJ1-4; 9 nucleotides match TRBD1. This CDR3 is built from 14 residues. After removal of 8 bases from V and 5 bases from J, the junction contained 6 bases not matched to a gene. Germline assignment: CDR1 MNHEY and CDR2 SMNVEV (reference sequence).